This T cell receptor beta chain was recorded in a study of Ad26.COV2.S vaccination and SARS-CoV-2 variants (dated by TCRdb to about 2021). Notes on the research overall: Donors in the vaccine arm were drawn from COV1001, a phase I-IIa trial of Ad26.COV2.S in healthy adults that was multicentre, randomized, double-blind and placebo-controlled. Ad26.COV2.S was administered intramuscularly at 5 x 10^10 or 1 x 10^11 viral particles, either as a single shot or as two shots given 56 days apart. The specificity and breadth of SARS-CoV-2-reactive T cell receptors after Ad26.COV2.S vaccination were assessed by TCRbeta repertoire sequencing. The TCR-sequenced set comprised approximately 30 samples: about 19 Ad26.COV2.S vaccine recipients, 5 placebo recipients and 8 SARS-CoV-2 convalescent individuals. Participants in the trial were split at random into five groups of five each, receiving low-dose or high-dose Ad26.COV2.S once or twice, or else placebo on both occasions. Investigators remained blinded to trial group allocation during experiments and outcome assessment.

Results and caveats for the whole study, not just this receptor: The study was not powered to compare responses between vaccine doses or regimens. Vaccine and placebo recipients had similar non-spike TCR breadth, a finding consistent with the vaccine containing only spike. The authors noted that total T cell responses may have been underestimated by the TCR breadth and depth analyses. After vaccination, substantial breadth of spike-specific CD8+ and CD4+ T cell responses was reported. Compared with placebo recipients, Ad26.COV2.S recipients showed higher spike-specific TCR breadth (P = 0.0014).

TCRbeta CDR3 regions were sequenced with the immunoSEQ Assay. After extraction, genomic DNA underwent amplification by bias-controlled multiplex PCR, followed by high-throughput sequencing. Per the authors' processing: To quantify the absolute abundance of every unique TCRbeta CDR3 region, sequences were collapsed and filtered. T cell fraction was estimated by normalizing TCRbeta template counts to usable DNA, with usable DNA measured through amplification of reference genes found in all nucleated cells. Repertoire TCRs were annotated as SARS-CoV-2-specific by exact matching of V gene, CDR3 amino acid sequence and J gene to a known reactive TCR set. The reference SARS-CoV-2 TCR set came from MIRA and was filtered for enrichment in COVID-19-positive ImmuneCODE repertoires, removing public or cross-reactive TCRs. Drawing on the MIRA antigens, annotated TCRs were analysed further at the level of specific ORF or position within ORF. Breadth was defined as the number of annotated unique rearrangements divided by the total number of unique productive rearrangements, and depth was defined as the summed frequency of the annotated unique rearrangements. Two-sided Wilcoxon rank-sum tests were applied when comparing TCR breadth between groups. Imported from immuneACCESS, the table was reduced by TCRdb to in-frame sequences with V and J called. These copies leave out some clones; in studies compared against another copy, an unresolved V gene accounts for under half, and the cause of the remainder is not known. That table gives V, J and clone size, and the DNA gave D and trimming. The sample table contains under 600,000 clones; only one count was recorded for 89% of them. The ten largest make up about 1.5% of the sample.

The treatment or condition label on this specimen signifies: some 20 received Ad26.COV2.S at low or high dose, single or two shots; several received placebo; per-sample allocation not given. Repertoires of vaccine and placebo recipients were sequenced from samples collected on day 63 after the first injection. In Cohort 1b, about two dozen adults aged 18-55 years were enrolled at a single site in Boston, USA, between 29 July and 7 August 2020. Ad26.COV2.S was a replication-incompetent adenovirus type 26 vector that expressed a prefusion-stabilized SARS-CoV-2 spike protein derived from the original Wuhan strain. The germline ends are 17 bases apart after V is trimmed by 4 bases and J by 0 bases. The CDR3, from cysteine to phenylalanine, totals 18 residues. Solely the CDR3 DNA is kept, with 54 bases framed from the first base. Per the germline V gene, SGDLS is the CDR1 and YYNGEE is the CDR2. As for this clone: It has no known antigen specificity. No much larger clonotype is one base removed from it; base qualities were not supplied.

This TCR was recovered from a person between 18 and 60 years old who received the Ad26.COV2.S COVID-19 vaccine or a placebo. Here the sequenced sample was peripheral blood, taken in a trial of Ad26.COV2.S vaccine versus placebo. The V and J genes are TRBV9 and TRBJ2-6, with the D gene not clear enough to name. The CDR3 region has the sequence CASSSPRHTLSGANVLTF. In nucleotides, the sequence is TGTGCCAGCAGCTCCCCCCGACACACCCTCTCTGGGGCCAACGTCCTGACTTTC.